A single sample gave rise to the 3 T cell receptor beta chains below, sequenced in a study of blood T cell repertoires in COVID-19. Libraries were prepared by immunoSEQ multiplex PCR; TCRdb keeps only in-frame clonotypes and omits some of them. The data contain about 260,000 clones, roughly 88% of them seen just once; the ten biggest clones take up around 3.1%. The sample taken for sequencing was PBMCs or T cells enriched from blood (not recorded which). These TCRs come from a woman aged 40 to 49 who had been exposed to COVID-19.

CDR3 sequence reads: CASSSGQGPQYV. Here the CDR3 DNA reads TGTGCCAGCAGCTCGGGACAGGGGCCGCAGTACGTC. The chain combines TRBV7-2 with TRBJ2-7, with 10 bases fitting TRBD1. The germline V gene has CDR1 SGHTA and CDR2 FQGNSA. CDR3 size: 12 residues. J was trimmed by 9 bases and V by 4 bases; bases with no gene match: 3.

The chain employs TRBV30 and TRBJ1-5; weak D call: TRBD1 (6 bases). Germline lookup yields CDR1 GTSNPN and CDR2 SVGIG (reference sequence). The V end lost 3 bases, the J end lost 4 bases, and 10 bases lay between the germline ends. The CDR3 sequence is 13 residues long. The CDR3 DNA is TGTGCCTGGAGCCAGGGGTTTAATCAGCCCCAGCATTTT. The encoded protein is CAWSQGFNQPQHF.

This clone was observed once. The V call is TRBV5-1, the J call TRBJ2-3; 9 bases fit TRBD2. V lost 4 bases and J lost 4; bases outside the gene matches: 16. The CDR3 has 18 amino acids. Looked up from germline, CDR1 is SGHRS and CDR2 is YFSETQ. The CDR3 protein is CASSRAVAGEIGADTQYF. In DNA, the CDR3 is TGCGCCAGCAGCCGGGCGGTAGCGGGGGAAATCGGGGCAGATACGCAGTATTTT.